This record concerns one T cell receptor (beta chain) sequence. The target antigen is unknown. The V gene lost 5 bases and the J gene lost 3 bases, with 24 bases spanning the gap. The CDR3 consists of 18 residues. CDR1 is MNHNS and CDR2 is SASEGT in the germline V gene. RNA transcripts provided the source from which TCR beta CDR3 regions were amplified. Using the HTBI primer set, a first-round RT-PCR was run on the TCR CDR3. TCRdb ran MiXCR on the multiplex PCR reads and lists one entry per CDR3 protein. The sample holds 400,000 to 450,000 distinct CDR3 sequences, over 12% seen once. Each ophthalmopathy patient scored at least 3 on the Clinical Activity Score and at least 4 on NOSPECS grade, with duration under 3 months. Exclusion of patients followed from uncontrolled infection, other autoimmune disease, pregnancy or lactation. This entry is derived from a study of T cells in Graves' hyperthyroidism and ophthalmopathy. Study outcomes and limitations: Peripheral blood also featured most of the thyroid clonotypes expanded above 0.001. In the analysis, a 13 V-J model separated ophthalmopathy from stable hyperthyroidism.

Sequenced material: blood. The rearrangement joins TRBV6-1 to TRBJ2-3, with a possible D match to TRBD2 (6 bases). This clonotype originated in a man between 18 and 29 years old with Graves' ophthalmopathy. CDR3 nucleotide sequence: TGTGCCAGCAGTTTCTCCGGGTTTATAGCGGACTTTACAGATACGCAGTATTTT. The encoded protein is CASSFSGFIADFTDTQYF.